The entry below describes one TCR beta chain. Data came from immunoSEQ multiplex PCR; TCRdb stores just in-frame clones and leaves some out. The top ten clones hold around 5.1% of a sample with about 300,000 clones, 65% to 85% of them seen once. The sample belongs to a study of cytotoxic CD8 clonotypes in ibrutinib-treated CLL. Study in general: The study recorded mean values of 255,043 productive templates and under 100,000 productive rearrangements per sample.

The germline V gene encodes CDR1 SQVTM and CDR2 ANQGSEA. This CDR3 contains 17 residues. V was trimmed by 1 base and J by 1 base, leaving 18 bases between them. The clonotype comes from a human donor with chronic lymphocytic leukemia. The chain employs TRBV29-1 and TRBJ2-3, with D uncertain. This material consisted of PBMCs, taken at disease progression, from a patient treated with ibrutinib. The CDR3 coding sequence is TGCAGCGTTGAAGGGGAACTCTACGGGTCCCGCACAGATACGCAGTATTTT. Protein product: CSVEGELYGSRTDTQYF.